This T cell receptor (beta chain) was sequenced during a study of memory B cells and T cells in multiple sclerosis. Study conclusions and caveats: Shared clonotype counts depended on differing compartment clone-set sizes and were normalized.

As to this clone: The target antigen is unknown.

Profiled with immunoSEQ multiplex PCR; TCRdb holds only in-frame clones, not every one. The top ten hold 1% to 1.3% of the sample, which has approximately 47,000 clones, roughly 82% seen once. After stimulus-free culture, autoproliferating CFSE-dim and non-proliferating CFSE-high T cells were sequenced separately. Pooled replicate wells came from about 50 million CFSE-labeled PBMCs cultured less than eight days without stimulus. PBMCs were labeled with about 0.5 uM CFSE and cultured without exogenous stimuli. The CDR3 sequence is 16 residues long. The V end was cut by 3 bases, the J end by 0 bases, with 10 bases between. The germline V gene encodes CDR1 SGDLS and CDR2 YYNGEE.

The clonotype comes from a human donor with multiple sclerosis. The chain couples TRBV9 to TRBJ1-6; D ambiguous. The material sequenced was PBMCs from blood kept in culture. Here the CDR3 reads CASSDLGSSYNSPLHF. DNA for the CDR3: TGTGCCAGCAGCGACCTCGGGAGCTCCTATAATTCACCCCTCCACTTT.